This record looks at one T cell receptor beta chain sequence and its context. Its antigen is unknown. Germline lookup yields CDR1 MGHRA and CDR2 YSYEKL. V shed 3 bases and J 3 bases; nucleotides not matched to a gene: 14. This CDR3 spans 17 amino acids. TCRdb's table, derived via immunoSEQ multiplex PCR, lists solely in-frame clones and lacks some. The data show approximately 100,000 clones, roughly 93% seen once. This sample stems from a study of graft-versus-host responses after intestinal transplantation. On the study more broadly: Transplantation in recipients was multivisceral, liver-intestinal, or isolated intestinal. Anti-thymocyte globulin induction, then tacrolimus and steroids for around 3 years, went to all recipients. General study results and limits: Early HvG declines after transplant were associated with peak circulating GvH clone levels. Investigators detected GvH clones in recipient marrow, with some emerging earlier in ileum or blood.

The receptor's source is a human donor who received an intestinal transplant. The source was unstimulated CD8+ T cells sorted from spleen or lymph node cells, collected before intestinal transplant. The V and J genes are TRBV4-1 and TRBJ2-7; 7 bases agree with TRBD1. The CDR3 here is CASSQGETGALLYEQYF. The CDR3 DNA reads TGCGCCAGCAGCCAGGGTGAAACAGGGGCCCTTCTCTACGAGCAGTACTTC.